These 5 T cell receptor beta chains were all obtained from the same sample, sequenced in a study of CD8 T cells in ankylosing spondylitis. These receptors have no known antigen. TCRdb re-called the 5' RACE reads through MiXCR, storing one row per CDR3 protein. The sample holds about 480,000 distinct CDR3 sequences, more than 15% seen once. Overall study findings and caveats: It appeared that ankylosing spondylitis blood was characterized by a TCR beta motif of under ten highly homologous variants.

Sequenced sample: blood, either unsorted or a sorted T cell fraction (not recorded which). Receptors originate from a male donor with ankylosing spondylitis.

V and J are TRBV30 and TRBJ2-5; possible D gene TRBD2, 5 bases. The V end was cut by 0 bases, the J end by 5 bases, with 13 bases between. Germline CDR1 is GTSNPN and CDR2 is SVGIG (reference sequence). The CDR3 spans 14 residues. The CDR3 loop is CAWSVSLRGETQYF. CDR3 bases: TGTGCCTGGAGTGTAAGCCTTCGAGGGGAGACCCAGTACTTC.

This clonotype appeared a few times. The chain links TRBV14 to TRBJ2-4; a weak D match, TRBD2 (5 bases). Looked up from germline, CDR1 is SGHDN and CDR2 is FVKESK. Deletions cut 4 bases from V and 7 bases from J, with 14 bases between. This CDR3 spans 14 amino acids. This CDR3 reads CASSPRTRVNIQYF. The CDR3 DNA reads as TGTGCCAGCAGCCCTCGGACTCGAGTGAACATTCAGTACTTC.

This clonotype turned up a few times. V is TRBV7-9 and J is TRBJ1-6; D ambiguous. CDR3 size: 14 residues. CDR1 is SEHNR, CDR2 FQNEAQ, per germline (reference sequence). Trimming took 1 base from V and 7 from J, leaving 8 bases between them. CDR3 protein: CASSLDVNNSPLHF. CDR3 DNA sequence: TGTGCCAGCAGCTTAGACGTTAACAATTCACCCCTCCACTTT.

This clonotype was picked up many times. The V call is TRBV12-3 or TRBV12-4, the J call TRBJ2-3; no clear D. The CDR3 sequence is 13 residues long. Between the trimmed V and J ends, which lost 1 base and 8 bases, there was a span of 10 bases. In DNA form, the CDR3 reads TGTGCCAGCAGTTTAGGATTCAGTAGTACGCAGTATTTT. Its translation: CASSLGFSSTQYF.

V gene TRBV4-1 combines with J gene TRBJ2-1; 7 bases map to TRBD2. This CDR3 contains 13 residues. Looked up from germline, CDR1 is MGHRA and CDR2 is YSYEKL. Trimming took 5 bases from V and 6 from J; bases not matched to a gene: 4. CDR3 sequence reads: CASSSTSLNEQFF. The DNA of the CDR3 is TGCGCCAGCAGCTCGACTAGCCTCAATGAGCAGTTCTTC.